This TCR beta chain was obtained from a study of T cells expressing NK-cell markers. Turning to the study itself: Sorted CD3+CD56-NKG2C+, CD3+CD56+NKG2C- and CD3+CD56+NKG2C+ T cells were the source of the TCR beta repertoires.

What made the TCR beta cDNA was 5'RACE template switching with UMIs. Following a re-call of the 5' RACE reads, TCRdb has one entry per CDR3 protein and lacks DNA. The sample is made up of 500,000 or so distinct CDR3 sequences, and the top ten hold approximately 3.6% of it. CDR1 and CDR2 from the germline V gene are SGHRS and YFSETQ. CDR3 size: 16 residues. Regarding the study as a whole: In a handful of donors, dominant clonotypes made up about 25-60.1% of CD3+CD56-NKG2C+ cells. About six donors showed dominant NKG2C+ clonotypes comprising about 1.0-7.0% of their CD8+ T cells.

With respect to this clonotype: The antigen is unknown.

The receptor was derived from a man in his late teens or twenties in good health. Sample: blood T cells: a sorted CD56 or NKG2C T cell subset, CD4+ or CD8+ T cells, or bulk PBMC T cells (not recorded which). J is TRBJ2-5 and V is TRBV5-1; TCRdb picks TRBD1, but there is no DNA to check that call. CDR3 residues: CASSSSDRAGQETQYF. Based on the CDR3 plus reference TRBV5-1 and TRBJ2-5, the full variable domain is KAGVTQTPRYLIKTRGQQVTLSCSPISGHRSVSWYQQTPGQGLQFLFEYFSETQRNKGNFPGRFSGRQFSNSRSEMNVSTLELGDSALYLCASSSSDRAGQETQYFGPGTRLLVL.